This is a list of T cell receptor beta chains from one sample in a study of Graves' ophthalmopathy and Graves' hyperthyroidism. MiXCR, applied by TCRdb to the multiplex PCR reads, yields one record per CDR3 protein. The profile shows over a million distinct CDR3 sequences, about 38% of them singletons. Sequences were obtained from peripheral blood or thyroid tissue (not recorded which). Every receptor here comes from an adult man with Graves' hyperthyroidism. CDR3s include the opening cysteine and the closing phenylalanine or tryptophan. D genes are given only for firm matches. For some rows the clone size is stated as once, few or many, or as a class when expanded; others skip it.

TRBD1,TRBJ2-2,few,TRBV3-1,TGTGCCAGCAGCCAAGACGACAGGGGTGCCGGGGAGCTGTTTTTT,CASSQDDRGAGELFF
.,TRBJ2-2,few,TRBV29-1,TGCAGCGCGGGAAAAAACACCGGGGAGCTGTTTTTT,CSAGKNTGELFF
.,TRBJ1-2,many,TRBV7-9,TGTGCCAGCAGCTTAGTGGGGAACTATGGCTACACCTTC,CASSLVGNYGYTF
TRBD1,TRBJ2-7,many,TRBV5-1,TGCGCCAGCAGCTTGGGACAGGGGGAACCTCTAGCCTACGAGCAGTACTTC,CASSLGQGEPLAYEQYF
TRBD2,TRBJ2-5,.,TRBV7-9,TGTGCCAGCAGCTTAGGACTAGCGGGCGGCCCCCCGGCCGCAGAGACCCAGTACTTC,CASSLGLAGGPPAAETQYF
.,TRBJ1-6,few,TRBV12-3/TRBV12-4,TGTGCCAGCAGTTCGGCGGGGCAAAATTCACCCCTCCACTTT,CASSSAGQNSPLHF
.,TRBJ1-5,.,TRBV9,TGTGCCAGCAGACCACCCACTAGCAATCATCCCCAGCATTTT,CASRPPTSNHPQHF
TRBD1,TRBJ2-7,many,TRBV5-1,TGCGCCAGCAGCCAAGCCGGGACAGGGCCCTACGAGCAGTACTTC,CASSQAGTGPYEQYF
.,TRBJ1-6,few,TRBV6-1,TGTGCCAGCAGTCCGGACCCCCCCACCTACAGGATTGACTCACCCCTCCACTTT,CASSPDPPTYRIDSPLHF
.,TRBJ1-2,many,TRBV6-5,TGTGCCAGCAGTTACGTCTACTTCGATGGCTACACCTTC,CASSYVYFDGYTF
TRBD1,TRBJ1-2,.,TRBV10-3,TGTGCCAGCAGTCAGAAATGGACAGGGGTCTATGGCTACACCTTC,CASSQKWTGVYGYTF
.,TRBJ1-1,.,TRBV29-1,TGCAGCGTTGTCGGGGAAGGGCAAACTGAAGCTTTCTTT,CSVVGEGQTEAFF
.,TRBJ2-7,.,TRBV20-1,TGCAGTGCTAAGGCCCCGATCTACGAGCAGTACTTC,CSAKAPIYEQYF
.,TRBJ2-7,.,TRBV7-9,TGTGCCAGCAGCCCAACCGGGACAACCTTCTACGAGCAGTACTTC,CASSPTGTTFYEQYF
.,TRBJ1-6,few,TRBV6-5,TGTGCCAGCAGTTACTCGGAGGGATCACCCCTCCACTTT,CASSYSEGSPLHF
TRBD1,TRBJ2-2,few,TRBV29-1,TGCAGCGTCCAGACAGGGGAAACCGGGGAGCTGTTTTTT,CSVQTGETGELFF
.,TRBJ1-5,few,TRBV9,TGTGCCAGCAGCGTAGACCCCAGGGTCGAGCAGCCCCAGCATTTT,CASSVDPRVEQPQHF
.,TRBJ2-7,.,TRBV10-3,TGTGCCATCAGCCGCGAGGGCTACGAGCAGTACTTC,CAISREGYEQYF
.,TRBJ2-6,.,TRBV7-2,TGTGCCAGCAGCTCTTTACTCTCTGGGGCCAACGTCCTGACTTTC,CASSSLLSGANVLTF
.,TRBJ1-5,many,TRBV19,TGTGCCAGTAGTATCACTGGGACCGCAAGAAATCAGCCCCAGCATTTT,CASSITGTARNQPQHF
.,TRBJ2-5,many,TRBV20-1,TGCAGTGCTAGAGATGGGGGGCACCAAGAGACCCAGTACTTC,CSARDGGHQETQYF
.,TRBJ1-2,many,TRBV29-1,TGCAGCGTGAGAACCAACTATGGCTACACCTTC,CSVRTNYGYTF
TRBD1,TRBJ2-5,many,TRBV5-5,TGTGCCAGCAGCTTGTTTTTACGAGACAGGGCCCACGAGACCCAGTACTTC,CASSLFLRDRAHETQYF
TRBD2,TRBJ2-2,.,TRBV7-2,TGTGCCAGCAGCTTAACCGGGGGACTAGCGGGAGCGACCGGGGGGCTGTTTTTT,CASSLTGGLAGATGGLFF
.,TRBJ2-6,once,TRBV27,TGTGCCAGCAGTTTCTCGAGAGGGAGACCCTCTGGGGCCAACGTCCTGACTTTC,CASSFSRGRPSGANVLTF
.,TRBJ1-4,many,TRBV7-2,TGTGCCAGCAGCCCCGGGGGACGGACTGAAAAACTGTTTTTT,CASSPGGRTEKLFF
TRBD1,TRBJ1-2,many,TRBV7-9,TGTGCCAGCAGCTTAGCGGGGGGACAGGGGGCCGGCTACACCTTC,CASSLAGGQGAGYTF
.,TRBJ1-1,.,TRBV5-1,TGCGCCAGCAGCCTTGGACAGACCCTACCCATGAACACTGAAGCTTTCTTT,CASSLGQTLPMNTEAFF
.,TRBJ1-5,many,TRBV9,TGTGCCAGCAGCGTCGGGGCGCAGGGTCAGCCCCAGCATTTT,CASSVGAQGQPQHF
TRBD1,TRBJ2-5,.,TRBV7-2,TGTGCCAGCAGCATCAGGGGGCGAGGTGAGCAGTACTTC,CASSIRGRGEQYF
TRBD1,TRBJ1-5,many,TRBV5-6,TGTGCCAGCAGCTCCGGGACAGTTCAGCCCCAGCATTTT,CASSSGTVQPQHF
.,TRBJ2-7,many,TRBV6-5,TGTGCCAGCAGTTACTCGAGCGAGCAGTACTTC,CASSYSSEQYF
.,TRBJ1-3,.,TRBV6-2/TRBV6-3,TGTGCCAGCAGTGAATGGGGGCATCTCTCTGGAAACACCATATATTTT,CASSEWGHLSGNTIYF
.,TRBJ1-5,.,TRBV13,TGTGCCAGCAGCTCACCTCAGCATTTT,CASSSPQHF
.,TRBJ2-7,.,TRBV4-1,TGCGCCAGCACCCAGGAGGGGTCCGAGCAGTACTTC,CASTQEGSEQYF
.,TRBJ1-1,few,TRBV15,TGTGCCACCAGCCCTACCTTTGTTTACTGGGAGATGAACACTGAAGCTTTCTTT,CATSPTFVYWEMNTEAFF
.,TRBJ2-7,many,TRBV7-2,TGTGCCAGCAGCTTAGGGTTTCGCGGCCTCTCCTACGAGCAGTACTTC,CASSLGFRGLSYEQYF
.,TRBJ2-5,many,TRBV20-1,TGCAGTGCCCCCCGGGAAGGAGGAGAGACCCAGTACTTC,CSAPREGGETQYF
.,TRBJ1-6,many,TRBV5-1,TGCGCCAGCAGCTTGACTGGACAGAATAATTCACCCCTCCACTTT,CASSLTGQNNSPLHF
.,TRBJ2-7,few,TRBV12-3/TRBV12-4,TGTGCCAGCAGTCGATCCGGGACGGGCTACGAGCAGTACTTC,CASSRSGTGYEQYF
TRBD1,TRBJ1-1,once,TRBV29-1,TGCAGCGTTGACAGGGGGATTTCGACTGAAGCTTTCTTT,CSVDRGISTEAFF
.,TRBJ2-7,few,TRBV7-8,TGTGCCAGCAGCTCCTCTTTTATGCAGGAGTTCACCTACGAGCAGTACTTC,CASSSSFMQEFTYEQYF
.,TRBJ1-2,many,TRBV14,TGTGCCAGCAGCCAGTTCGCCGTCTATGGCTACACCTTC,CASSQFAVYGYTF
TRBD1,TRBJ1-2,.,TRBV29-1,TGCAGCGTTTCAACCGGGACAGGGAGGCATCTGGGCTACACCTTC,CSVSTGTGRHLGYTF
TRBD1,TRBJ2-7,few,TRBV19,TGTGCCAGTAAAGACAGGGAGGAGCAGTACTTC,CASKDREEQYF
.,TRBJ2-6,once,TRBV7-9,TGTGCCAGCAGTCAAGGAGGGGCCAGGGACAACGTCCTGACTTTC,CASSQGGARDNVLTF
.,TRBJ2-5,.,TRBV2,TGTGCCAGCAGTGATTGGACGGGAAGACAAGAGACCCAGTACTTC,CASSDWTGRQETQYF
TRBD1,TRBJ1-2,many,TRBV13,TGTGCCAGCAGCCAAGGACAGGGGAGGGATGGCTACACCTTC,CASSQGQGRDGYTF
.,TRBJ1-1,.,TRBV15,TGTGCCAGCCGGACGCTAGCGGGGGTCATGAACACTGAAGCTTTCTTT,CASRTLAGVMNTEAFF
.,TRBJ1-1,many,TRBV7-9,TGTGCCAGCAGCGAGTCTACTCTCACTGAAGCTTTCTTT,CASSESTLTEAFF
TRBD1,TRBJ2-5,few,TRBV27,TGTGCCAGCAGTATCACCGGGACAGGGGTCTATGAAGAGACCCAGTACTTC,CASSITGTGVYEETQYF
.,TRBJ2-7,.,TRBV9,TGTGCCAGCAGCCCTCGTGCTGCTTCCTACGAGCAGTACTTC,CASSPRAASYEQYF
TRBD1,TRBJ1-2,few,TRBV5-8,TGTGCCAGCAGCTCCCCTAGACAGGGGAGCTATGGCTACACCTTC,CASSSPRQGSYGYTF
TRBD1,TRBJ1-5,.,TRBV5-6,TGTGCCAGCAGCTTTGCCTCGACAGGGCCATATCAGCCCCATCATTTT,CASSFASTGPYQPHHF
TRBD1,TRBJ1-5,.,TRBV12-3/TRBV12-4,TGTGCCAGCACCGACAGGGCAAATCAGCCCCAGCATTTT,CASTDRANQPQHF
.,TRBJ2-7,.,TRBV5-1,TGCGCCAGCAGCGTACAACCGGGCCCATGGTTCGAGCAGTACTTC,CASSVQPGPWFEQYF
.,TRBJ2-2,.,TRBV11-2,TGTGCCAGCAGCTTACGACTAGGCGACACCGGGGAGCTGTTTTTT,CASSLRLGDTGELFF